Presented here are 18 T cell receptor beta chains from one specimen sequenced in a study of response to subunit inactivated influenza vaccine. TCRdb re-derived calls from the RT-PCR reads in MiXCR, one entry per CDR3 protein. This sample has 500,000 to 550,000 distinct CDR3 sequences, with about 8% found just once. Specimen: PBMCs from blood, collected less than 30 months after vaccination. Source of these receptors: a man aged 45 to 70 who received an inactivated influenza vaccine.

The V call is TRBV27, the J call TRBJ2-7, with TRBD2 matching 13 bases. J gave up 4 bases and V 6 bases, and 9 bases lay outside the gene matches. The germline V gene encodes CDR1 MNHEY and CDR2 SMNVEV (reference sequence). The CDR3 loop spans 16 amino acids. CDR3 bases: TGTGCCAGCAGCCGGGGGACTAGCGGGATCGGTTACGAGCAGTACTTC. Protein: CASSRGTSGIGYEQYF.

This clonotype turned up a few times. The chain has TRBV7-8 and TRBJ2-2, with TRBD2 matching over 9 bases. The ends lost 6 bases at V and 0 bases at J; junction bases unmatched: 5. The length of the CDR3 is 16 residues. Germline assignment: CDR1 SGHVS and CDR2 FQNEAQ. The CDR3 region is CASRQLAGSNTGELFF. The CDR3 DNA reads TGTGCCAGCAGGCAACTAGCGGGTTCGAACACCGGGGAGCTGTTTTTT.

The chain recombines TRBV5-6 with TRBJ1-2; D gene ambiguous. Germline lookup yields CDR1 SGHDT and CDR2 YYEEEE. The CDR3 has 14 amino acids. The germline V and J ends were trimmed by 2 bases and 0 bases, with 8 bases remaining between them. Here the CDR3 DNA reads TGTGCCAGCAGCTTCCTGGGAGCTAACTATGGCTACACCTTC. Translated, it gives CASSFLGANYGYTF.

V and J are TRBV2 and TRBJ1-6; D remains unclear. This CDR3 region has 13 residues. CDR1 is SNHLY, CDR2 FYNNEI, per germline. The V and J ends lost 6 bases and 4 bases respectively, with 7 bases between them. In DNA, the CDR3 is TGTGCCAGCAGAGAGGGATATAATTCACCCCTCCACTTT. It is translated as CASREGYNSPLHF.

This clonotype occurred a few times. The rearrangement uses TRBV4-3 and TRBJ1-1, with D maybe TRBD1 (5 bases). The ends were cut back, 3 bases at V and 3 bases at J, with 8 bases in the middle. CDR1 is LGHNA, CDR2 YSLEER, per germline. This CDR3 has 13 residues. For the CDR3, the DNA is TGCGCCAGCAGCCAGCTCAGGGACACTGAAGCTTTCTTT. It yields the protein CASSQLRDTEAFF.

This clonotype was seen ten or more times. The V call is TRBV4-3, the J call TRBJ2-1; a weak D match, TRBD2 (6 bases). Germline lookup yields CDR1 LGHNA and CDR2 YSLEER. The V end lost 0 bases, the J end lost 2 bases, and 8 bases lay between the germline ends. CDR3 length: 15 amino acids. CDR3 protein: CASSQELAAYNEQFF. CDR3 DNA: TGCGCCAGCAGCCAAGAACTAGCCGCCTACAATGAGCAGTTCTTC.

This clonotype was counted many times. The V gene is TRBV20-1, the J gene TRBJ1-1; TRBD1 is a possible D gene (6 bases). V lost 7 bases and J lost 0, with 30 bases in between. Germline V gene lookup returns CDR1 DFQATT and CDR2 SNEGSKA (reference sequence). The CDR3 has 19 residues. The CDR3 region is CSVELRDTTQAGMNTEAFF. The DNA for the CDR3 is TGCAGTGTGGAGCTGAGGGACACTACCCAAGCGGGGATGAACACTGAAGCTTTCTTT.

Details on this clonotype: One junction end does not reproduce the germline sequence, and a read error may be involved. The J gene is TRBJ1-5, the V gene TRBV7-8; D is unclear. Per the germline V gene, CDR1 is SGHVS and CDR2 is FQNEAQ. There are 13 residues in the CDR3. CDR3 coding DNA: TGTGCCAGCAGCTTAAGAGGTCATCATCCCCAGCATTTT. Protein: CASSLRGHHPQHF. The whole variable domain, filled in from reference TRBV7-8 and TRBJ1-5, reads GAGVSQSPRYKVAKRGQDVALRCDPISGHVSLFWYQQALGQGPEFLTYFQNEAQLDKSGLPSDRFFAERPEGSVSTLKIQRTQQEDSAVYLCASSLRGHHPQHFGDGTRLSIL.

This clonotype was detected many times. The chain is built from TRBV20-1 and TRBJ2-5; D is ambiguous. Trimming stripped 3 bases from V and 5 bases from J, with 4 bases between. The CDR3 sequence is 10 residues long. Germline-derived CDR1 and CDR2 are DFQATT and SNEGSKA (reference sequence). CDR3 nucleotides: TGCAGTGCTAGCGCTGAGACCCAGTACTTC. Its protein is CSASAETQYF.

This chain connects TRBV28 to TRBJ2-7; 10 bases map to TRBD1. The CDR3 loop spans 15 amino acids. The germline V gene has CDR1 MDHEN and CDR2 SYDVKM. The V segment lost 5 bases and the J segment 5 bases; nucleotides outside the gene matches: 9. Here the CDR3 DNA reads TGTGCCAGCAGTCCTCCGGGACAGGGGCGGAACGAGCAGTACTTC. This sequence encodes CASSPPGQGRNEQYF.

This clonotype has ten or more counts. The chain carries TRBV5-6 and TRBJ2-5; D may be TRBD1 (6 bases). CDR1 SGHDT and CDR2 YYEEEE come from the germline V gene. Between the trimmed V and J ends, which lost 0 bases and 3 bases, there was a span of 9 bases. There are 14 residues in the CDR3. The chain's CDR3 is CASSLDRVEETQYF. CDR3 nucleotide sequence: TGTGCCAGCAGCTTGGACAGGGTGGAAGAGACCCAGTACTTC.

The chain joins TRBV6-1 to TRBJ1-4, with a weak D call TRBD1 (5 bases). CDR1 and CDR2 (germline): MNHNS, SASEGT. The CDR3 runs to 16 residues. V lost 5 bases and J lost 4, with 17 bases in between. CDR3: CASSKPGRRINEKLFF. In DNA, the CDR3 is TGTGCCAGCAGTAAACCGGGACGGAGGATTAATGAAAAACTGTTTTTT.

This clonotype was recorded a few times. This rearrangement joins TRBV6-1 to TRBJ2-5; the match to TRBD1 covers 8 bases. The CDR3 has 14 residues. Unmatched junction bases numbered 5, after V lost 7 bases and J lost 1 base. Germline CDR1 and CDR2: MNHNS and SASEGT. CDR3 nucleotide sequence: TGTGCCAGCAAACCAGGGGGCGCCCAAGAGACCCAGTACTTC. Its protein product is CASKPGGAQETQYF.

Here the CDR3 reads CATSNGEVDTQYF. Written as DNA, the CDR3 is TGTGCCACCAGCAACGGGGAAGTGGATACGCAGTATTTT. The gene calls are TRBV15 and TRBJ2-3, with D possibly TRBD2 on 5 matching bases. The ends were cut back, 4 bases at V and 6 bases at J, with 11 bases in the middle. The V gene's germline CDR1 is LNHNV and CDR2 YYDKDF (reference sequence). CDR3 length: 13 residues. The whole variable domain, remainder taken from reference TRBV15 and TRBJ2-3, is DAMVIQNPRYQVTQFGKPVTLSCSQTLNHNVMYWYQQKSSQAPKLLFHYYDKDFNNEADTPDNFQSRRPNTSFCFLDIRSPGLGDTAMYLCATSNGEVDTQYFGPGTRLTVL.

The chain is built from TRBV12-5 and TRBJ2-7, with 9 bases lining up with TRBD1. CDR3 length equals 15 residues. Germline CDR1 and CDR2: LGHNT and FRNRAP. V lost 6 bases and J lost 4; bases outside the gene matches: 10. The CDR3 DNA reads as TGTGCTAGTGGCACGATGGGACAGGGTTTTTACGAGCAGTACTTC. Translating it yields CASGTMGQGFYEQYF.

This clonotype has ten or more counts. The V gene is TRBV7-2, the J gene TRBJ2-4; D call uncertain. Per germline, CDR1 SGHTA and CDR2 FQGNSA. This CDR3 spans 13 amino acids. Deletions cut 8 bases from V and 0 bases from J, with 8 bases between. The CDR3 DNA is TGTGCCAGCTCCCCCCCAGCCAAAAACATTCAGTACTTC. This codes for CASSPPAKNIQYF.

CDR3 nucleotide sequence: TGTGCCAGCAGTCATAGTGGGGGGAGCTCCTACAATGAGCAGTTCTTC. Translating it yields CASSHSGGSSYNEQFF. The genes are TRBV12-3 or TRBV12-4 and TRBJ2-1; maybe TRBD2 (6 bases). V was clipped by 5 bases and J by 0 bases, with 14 bases between them. There are 16 residues in the CDR3.

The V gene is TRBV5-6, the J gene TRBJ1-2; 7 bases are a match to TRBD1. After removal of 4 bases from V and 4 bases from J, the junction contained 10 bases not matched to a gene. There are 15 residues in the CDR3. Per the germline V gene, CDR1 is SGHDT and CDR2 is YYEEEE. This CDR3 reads CASSLRRTGAYGYTF. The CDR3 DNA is TGTGCCAGCAGCCTAAGAAGGACAGGAGCCTATGGCTACACCTTC.